The present T cell receptor beta chain was sequenced within a study of control samples from healthy donors and cancer patients. CDR3 length: 15 amino acids. The V and J ends lost 3 bases and 7 bases, in that order; junction bases with no gene match: 7. Germline lookup yields CDR1 LNHDA and CDR2 SQIVND (reference sequence). TCRdb's copy holds only in-frame clones and misses some; the assay was immunoSEQ multiplex PCR. The sample records about 120,000 clones, roughly nine tenths being singletons. This receptor was identified in a man younger than 35 in good health. The chain carries TRBV19 and TRBJ2-1; the match to TRBD2 covers 9 bases. Sample: blood. Here the CDR3 DNA reads TGTGCCAGTAGTATTACTAGCGGGCCCCTGAATGAGCAGTTCTTC. Translation gives CASSITSGPLNEQFF.